These 7 T cell receptor beta chains were sequenced from one sample in a study of siplizumab effects on memory and regulatory T cells. The data were produced by immunoSEQ multiplex PCR, yet TCRdb's version contains in-frame clones alone and is incomplete. The table shows some 97,000 clones, with around 93% occurring only once. The specimen sequenced was non-Treg CD4+ T cells sorted from blood. All receptors come from a human donor in good health.

V is TRBV7-6 and J is TRBJ1-6; the match to TRBD1 covers 7 bases. This CDR3 comprises 14 residues. Losses at the gene ends were 5 bases for V and 5 bases for J; bases not matched to a gene: 3. Germline lookup yields CDR1 SGHVS and CDR2 FNYEAQ. The CDR3 sequence: CASSPGQNNSPLHF. In DNA form, the CDR3 reads TGTGCCAGCAGCCCGGGACAGAATAATTCACCCCTCCACTTT.

V and J are TRBV27 and TRBJ2-1; 9 bases align to TRBD2. J lost 7 bases, V lost 5 bases, and 9 bases had no gene match. The germline V gene encodes CDR1 MNHEY and CDR2 SMNVEV (reference sequence). This CDR3 comprises 15 residues. This CDR3 reads CASSPRLADTNEQFF. The DNA of the CDR3 is TGTGCCAGCAGTCCCCGACTAGCGGATACGAATGAGCAGTTCTTC.

The chain has TRBV6-6 and TRBJ1-2; 8 nucleotides line up with TRBD1. The junction had 4 bases not matched to a gene; V was cut back by 5 bases and J by 8 bases. CDR3 length: 12 amino acids. Germline CDR1 reads MNHNY; CDR2 reads SVGAGI (reference sequence). The DNA for the CDR3 is TGTGCCAGCAGTCCGGACAGGGCGGGCTACACCTTC. The encoded protein is CASSPDRAGYTF.

The chain couples TRBV7-6 to TRBJ1-5; D is possibly TRBD1 (6 bases). Deletions cut 5 bases from V and 4 bases from J, with 9 bases between. This CDR3 region has 13 residues. Looked up from germline, CDR1 is SGHVS and CDR2 is FNYEAQ. CDR3 DNA: TGTGCCAGCAGCAAACAGGGAAATCAGCCCCAGCATTTT. It is translated as CASSKQGNQPQHF.

The chain couples TRBV10-3 to TRBJ2-2, with D unresolved. Germline V gene data show CDR1 as ENHRY and CDR2 as SYGVKD. V gave up 0 bases and J gave up 9 bases, with 11 bases separating them. The CDR3 length is 14 residues. CDR3 DNA: TGTGCCATCAGTGAGTCATCGAGGCGGCGGGAGCTGTTTTTT. Its protein product is CAISESSRRRELFF.

The chain recombines TRBV6-6 with TRBJ1-5; 7 bases fit TRBD1. V was pared by 6 bases and J by 3 bases, with 5 bases of the junction left unmatched. This CDR3 spans 14 amino acids. Germline V CDR1 and CDR2: MNHNY, SVGAGI (reference sequence). The CDR3, as DNA: TGTGCCAGCAGCCGACAGGGTAACAATCAGCCCCAGCATTTT. Amino acid sequence: CASSRQGNNQPQHF.

The J gene is TRBJ2-2, the V gene TRBV19, with D possibly called TRBD1 or TRBD2 (5 bases each). V was trimmed by 8 bases and J by 7 bases, leaving 20 bases between them. Germline CDR1 reads LNHDA; CDR2 reads SQIVND (reference sequence). This CDR3 is built from 15 residues. CDR3 amino acids: CASGNGGVSIGELFF. CDR3 in DNA: TGTGCCAGTGGGAATGGGGGAGTAAGCATCGGGGAGCTGTTTTTT.